Listed below are T cell receptor beta chains from one sample, sequenced in a study of OX40 agonist ivuxolimab in advanced cancers. Method: immunoSEQ multiplex PCR; TCRdb's copy keeps in-frame clones and lacks some. The table has more than 65,000 clones, about 90% seen once. The starting material was CD4+ or CD8+ T cells sorted from blood, obtained in a trial of the OX40 agonist ivuxolimab. Receptors were obtained from an adult with an advanced solid tumor such as melanoma, head and neck, liver or kidney cancer. CDR3s include the opening cysteine and the closing phenylalanine or tryptophan. A D gene is named only where the DNA matches it firmly. The size field is filled for only some rows; it gives once, few, many or a size class.

J	size	D	length	V	DNA	CDR3
TRBJ2-7	once	NA	16	TRBV28	TGTGCCAGCAGTTTTTTCGCGTCAGGGTCCCCCTACGAGCAGTACTTC	CASSFFASGSPYEQYF
TRBJ2-7	NA	TRBD1	15	TRBV28	TGTGCCAGCAGTCCCTCTCCCGGGACAGGGATGGTGCAGTACTTC	CASSPSPGTGMVQYF
TRBJ2-3	once	NA	14	TRBV19	TGTGCCAGTAGTTACAGCCGGGACACCGATACGCAGTATTTT	CASSYSRDTDTQYF
TRBJ1-1	few	NA	14	TRBV5-1	TGCGCCAGCAGCAGGGACGGCTCTGACAGGGAAGCTTTCTTT	CASSRDGSDREAFF
TRBJ2-1	NA	NA	14	TRBV5-6	TGTGCCAGCAGCTTGGATCAGCGGTCCAATGAGCAGTTCTTC	CASSLDQRSNEQFF
TRBJ1-5	NA	NA	16	TRBV7-9	TGTGCCAGCAGCCCATTTAGTGGGGGATTCAATCAGCCCCAGCATTTT	CASSPFSGGFNQPQHF
TRBJ2-7	NA	TRBD2	15	TRBV5-1	TGCGCCAGCAGCCCCGACGGGACTACCGCCTACGAGCAGTACTTC	CASSPDGTTAYEQYF
TRBJ2-5	NA	TRBD2	13	TRBV7-3	TGTGCCAGCAGCGGGGGACTAGGAGAGACCCAGTACTTC	CASSGGLGETQYF
TRBJ1-1	few	TRBD1	15	TRBV19	TGTGCCAGTAGTTCGTCACAGGGGATTCTAGATGAAGCTTTCTTT	CASSSSQGILDEAFF
TRBJ2-5	few	NA	13	TRBV13	TGTGCCAGCAGCCGTAGCGGCGGAGAGACCCAGTACTTC	CASSRSGGETQYF
TRBJ2-5	NA	TRBD2	14	TRBV4-3	TGCGCCAGCAGCCGGGGACTAGCCGGAGAGACCCAGTACTTC	CASSRGLAGETQYF
TRBJ1-4	few	TRBD1	15	TRBV9	TGTGCCAGCAGCGGAAGGACAGGGGGCAGTGAAAAACTGTTTTTT	CASSGRTGGSEKLFF
TRBJ1-4	NA	NA	14	TRBV30	TGTGCCTGGAGTTTTCCACCCCTATTTGAAAAACTGTTTTTT	CAWSFPPLFEKLFF
TRBJ1-3	NA	NA	16	TRBV11-2	TGTGCCAGCAGCTCGATGGGACTCGGGGCTGGAAACACCATATATTTT	CASSSMGLGAGNTIYF
TRBJ2-2	NA	TRBD1	13	TRBV28	TGTGCCAGCAGGACAGGGGGCTTCGGGGAGCTGTTTTTT	CASRTGGFGELFF
TRBJ2-5	NA	NA	11	TRBV11-2	TGTGCCAGCAGCTCACGGGAGACCCAGTACTTC	CASSSRETQYF
TRBJ2-3	NA	NA	15	TRBV13	TGTGCCAGCAGCTTGCGTGGCTTACAGTTGGATACGCAGTATTTT	CASSLRGLQLDTQYF
TRBJ2-2	NA	NA	13	TRBV5-4	TGTGCCAGCAGCCCCGGTTGGGACGGGGAGCTGTTTTTT	CASSPGWDGELFF
TRBJ2-7	once	TRBD1	15	TRBV18	TGTGCCAGCTCACCAAATCCGGGACAGGGGAGCGAGCAGTACTTC	CASSPNPGQGSEQYF
TRBJ1-3	once	NA	15	TRBV5-1	TGCGCCAGCAGCCCGACAGTAACCTCTGGAAACACCATATATTTT	CASSPTVTSGNTIYF
TRBJ2-5	once	TRBD2	17	TRBV7-3	TGTGCCAGCAGCCCTTTACCCATTAGCGGGAGCCAAGAGACCCAGTACTTC	CASSPLPISGSQETQYF
TRBJ2-7	NA	TRBD2	16	TRBV18	TGTGCCAGCCGCCCCCAGATAGCGGGAGGCGCCTACGAGCAGTACTTC	CASRPQIAGGAYEQYF
TRBJ2-5	NA	NA	18	TRBV4-1	TGCGCCAGCAGCCAACGAGGGCCCCTCAAGCAGTACCAAGAGACCCAGTACTTC	CASSQRGPLKQYQETQYF
TRBJ2-1	NA	TRBD1	16	TRBV18	TGTGCCAGCTCACCACCGGGACAGGGCTCCTACAATGAGCAGTTCTTC	CASSPPGQGSYNEQFF
TRBJ2-3	NA	NA	14	TRBV7-3	TGTGCCAGCAGCCTGGGACTCTCCACAGATACGCAGTATTTT	CASSLGLSTDTQYF
TRBJ2-7	NA	NA	14	TRBV28	TGTGCCAGCAGTAGAGACAGAGGGAATTACGAGCAGTACTTC	CASSRDRGNYEQYF
TRBJ1-4	NA	TRBD1	15	TRBV5-1	TGCGCCAGCAGCCCGGCCCGGACAGGGGTTGAAAAACTGTTTTTT	CASSPARTGVEKLFF
TRBJ1-4	NA	NA	12	TRBV29-1	TGCAGCGTTGAGGCGGTCGGGGAAAAACTGTTTTTT	CSVEAVGEKLFF
TRBJ2-5	few	TRBD1	13	TRBV29-1	TGCAGCGTTGATAAACAGGGGCGGGAGACCCAGTACTTC	CSVDKQGRETQYF
TRBJ1-2	NA	NA	12	TRBV19	TGTGCCAGTAGTGTCAGTCGCGGTGGCTACACCTTC	CASSVSRGGYTF
TRBJ2-1	NA	TRBD2	17	TRBV4-3	TGCGCCAGCAGCCAAGGACTAGCGGGAGGGTCCTACAATGAGCAGTTCTTC	CASSQGLAGGSYNEQFF
TRBJ2-4	NA	NA	17	TRBV7-9	TGTGCCAGCAGCTGGTTCGGGAGAAATGGGGCCAAAAACATTCAGTACTTC	CASSWFGRNGAKNIQYF